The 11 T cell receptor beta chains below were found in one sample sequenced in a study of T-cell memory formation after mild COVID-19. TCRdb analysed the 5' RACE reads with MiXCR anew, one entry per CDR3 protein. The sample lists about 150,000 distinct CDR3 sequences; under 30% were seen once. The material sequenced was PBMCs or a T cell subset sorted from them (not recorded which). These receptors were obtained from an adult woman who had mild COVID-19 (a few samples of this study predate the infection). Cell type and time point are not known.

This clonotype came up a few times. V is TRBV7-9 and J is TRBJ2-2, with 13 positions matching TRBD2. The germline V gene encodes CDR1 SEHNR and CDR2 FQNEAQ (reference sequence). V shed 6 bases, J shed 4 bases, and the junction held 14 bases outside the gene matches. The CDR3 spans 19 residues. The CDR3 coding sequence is TGTGCCAGCAGAGAAGCCGGGACTAGCGGGAAAATTTCCACCGGGGAGCTGTTTTTT. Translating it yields CASREAGTSGKISTGELFF.

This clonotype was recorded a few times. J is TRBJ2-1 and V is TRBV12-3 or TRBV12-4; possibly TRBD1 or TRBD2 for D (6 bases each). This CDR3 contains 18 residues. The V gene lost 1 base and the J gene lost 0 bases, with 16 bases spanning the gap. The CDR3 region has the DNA TGTGCCAGCAGTTTAGGCCTGAGAGGGGGGAGCTCCTACAATGAGCAGTTCTTC. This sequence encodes CASSLGLRGGSSYNEQFF.

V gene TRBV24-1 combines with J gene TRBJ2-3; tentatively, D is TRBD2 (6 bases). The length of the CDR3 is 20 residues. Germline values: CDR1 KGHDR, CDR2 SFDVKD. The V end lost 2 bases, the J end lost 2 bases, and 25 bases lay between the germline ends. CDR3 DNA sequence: TGTGCCACCAGTGATTCTGGACTACTCCTCAATGAGACAAACACAGATACGCAGTATTTT. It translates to CATSDSGLLLNETNTDTQYF.

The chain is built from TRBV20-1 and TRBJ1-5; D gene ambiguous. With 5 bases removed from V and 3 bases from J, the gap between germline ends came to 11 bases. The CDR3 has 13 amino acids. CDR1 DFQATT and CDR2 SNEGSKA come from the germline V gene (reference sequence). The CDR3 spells CSALPQNNQPQHF. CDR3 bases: TGCAGTGCTCTGCCACAGAACAATCAGCCCCAGCATTTT.

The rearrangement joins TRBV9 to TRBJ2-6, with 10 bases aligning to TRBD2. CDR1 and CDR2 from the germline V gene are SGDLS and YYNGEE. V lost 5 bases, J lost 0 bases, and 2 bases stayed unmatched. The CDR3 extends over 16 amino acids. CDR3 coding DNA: TGTGCCAGCAGAGGACTAGCGGCCTCTGGGGCCAACGTCCTGACTTTC. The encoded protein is CASRGLAASGANVLTF.

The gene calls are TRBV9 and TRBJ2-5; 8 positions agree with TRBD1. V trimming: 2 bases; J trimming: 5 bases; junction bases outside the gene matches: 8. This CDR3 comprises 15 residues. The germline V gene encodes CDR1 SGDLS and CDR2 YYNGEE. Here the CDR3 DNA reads TGTGCCAGCAGCGTCTCTTCCGGGACAGGCGAGACCCAGTACTTC. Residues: CASSVSSGTGETQYF.

The chain's CDR3 is CASSQEKHYEQYF. CDR3 in DNA: TGCGCCAGCAGCCAAGAAAAGCACTACGAGCAGTACTTC. The chain employs TRBV4-1 and TRBJ2-7; D uncertain. The germline CDR1 and CDR2 sequences are MGHRA and YSYEKL. The CDR3 is made up of 13 amino acids. The V end was cut by 0 bases, the J end by 3 bases, with 6 bases between.

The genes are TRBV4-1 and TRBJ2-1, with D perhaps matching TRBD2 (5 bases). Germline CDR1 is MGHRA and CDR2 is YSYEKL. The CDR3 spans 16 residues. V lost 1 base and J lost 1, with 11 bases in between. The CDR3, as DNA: TGCGCCAGCAGCCAAGTAGCGAGGGTATCCTACAATGAGCAGTTCTTC. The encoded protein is CASSQVARVSYNEQFF.

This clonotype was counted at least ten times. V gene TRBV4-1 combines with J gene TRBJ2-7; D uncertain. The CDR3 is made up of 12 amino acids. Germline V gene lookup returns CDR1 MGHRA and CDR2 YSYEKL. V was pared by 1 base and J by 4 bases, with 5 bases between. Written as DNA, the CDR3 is TGCGCCAGCAGCCAAGTCGGGTACGAGCAGTACTTC. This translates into CASSQVGYEQYF.

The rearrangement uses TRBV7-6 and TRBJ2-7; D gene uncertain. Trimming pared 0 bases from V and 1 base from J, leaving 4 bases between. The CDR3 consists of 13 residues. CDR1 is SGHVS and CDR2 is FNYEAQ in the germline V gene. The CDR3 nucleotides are TGTGCCAGCAGCTTAGCGGAGTCCTACGAGCAGTACTTC. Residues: CASSLAESYEQYF.

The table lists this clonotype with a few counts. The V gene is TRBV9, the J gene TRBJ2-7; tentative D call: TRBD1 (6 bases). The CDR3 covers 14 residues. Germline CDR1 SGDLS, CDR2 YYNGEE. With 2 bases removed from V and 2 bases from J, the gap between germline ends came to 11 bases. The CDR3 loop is CASSVDSTTYEQYF. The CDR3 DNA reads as TGTGCCAGCAGCGTGGACAGCACCACCTACGAGCAGTACTTC.